These 7 T cell receptor beta chains were all obtained from the same sample, sequenced in a study of T cell responses to AZD1222 COVID-19 vaccine. Libraries were prepared by immunoSEQ multiplex PCR; TCRdb keeps only in-frame clonotypes and omits some of them. Here the sample spans under 200,000 clones, under 95% being singletons. The source material was peripheral blood, sampled on day 0 of MenACWY control vaccination. The source of these receptors is an adult in good health.

The chain couples TRBV12-3 or TRBV12-4 to TRBJ2-7; 9 nucleotides align to TRBD2. With 6 bases clipped from V and 5 bases from J, the junction kept 5 bases outside the gene matches. The CDR3 has 13 residues. CDR3 region: CASRIAGVNEQYF. CDR3 coding DNA: TGTGCCAGCAGGATAGCGGGAGTAAACGAGCAGTACTTC.

The J gene is TRBJ2-7, the V gene TRBV29-1, with D perhaps being TRBD1 or TRBD2 (7 bases each). CDR3 length: 12 residues. Germline lookup yields CDR1 SQVTM and CDR2 ANQGSEA. V lost 2 bases and J 6 bases, leaving 11 bases between the germline ends. The CDR3 is CSVESRGGEQYF. Here the CDR3 DNA reads TGCAGCGTTGAATCCAGGGGGGGCGAGCAGTACTTC.

This chain connects TRBV30 to TRBJ2-5; 10 bases match TRBD2. After removal of 2 bases from V and 4 bases from J, the junction contained 1 base not matched to a gene. Germline-derived CDR1 and CDR2 are GTSNPN and SVGIG (reference sequence). The CDR3 runs 13 residues. CDR3 sequence reads: CAWSRLAGETQYF. In DNA form, the CDR3 reads TGTGCCTGGAGTCGACTAGCGGGAGAGACCCAGTACTTC.

The rearrangement joins TRBV6-5 to TRBJ2-2, with TRBD2 identical over 7 bases. CDR3 length equals 14 residues. Trimming removed 1 base from V and 4 bases from J; junction bases left unmatched: 0. Germline lookup yields CDR1 MNHEY and CDR2 SVGAGI. The CDR3 DNA reads as TGTGCCAGCAGTTACTGGGGGGGCACCGGGGAGCTGTTTTTT. It specifies CASSYWGGTGELFF.

The chain joins TRBV27 to TRBJ1-5, with D possibly matching TRBD1 (5 bases). The CDR3 is 17 amino acids. With 7 bases removed from V and 2 bases from J, the gap between germline ends came to 21 bases. Looked up from germline, CDR1 is MNHEY and CDR2 is SMNVEV (reference sequence). CDR3 amino acids: CASKRQATVGGNQPQHF. The CDR3 nucleotides are TGTGCCAGCAAGAGGCAGGCTACTGTGGGGGGCAATCAGCCCCAGCATTTT.

This clone was recorded only once. This chain links TRBV24-1 with TRBJ2-1; TRBD2 aligns across 12 bases. V lost 6 bases to trimming and J lost 7 bases; unmatched junction nucleotides: 3. Germline V gives CDR1 KGHDR, CDR2 SFDVKD. The length of the CDR3 is 14 residues. The CDR3 DNA follows: TGTGCCACCAGTACGACTAGCGGGAGTAATGAGCAGTTCTTC. It codes for CATSTTSGSNEQFF.

This chain connects TRBV5-1 to TRBJ1-2; no clear D gene. V lost 4 bases and J 7 bases, leaving 20 bases between the germline ends. The length of the CDR3 is 15 residues. Germline V lookup: CDR1 SGHRS, CDR2 YFSETQ. CDR3 amino acids: CASSLGRAAVAGYTF. CDR3 DNA sequence: TGCGCCAGCAGCCTGGGGAGGGCGGCTGTCGCTGGCTACACCTTC.